The present entry profiles one T cell receptor (beta chain) with its context. What it binds is not known. These data come from a study of type 1 regulatory T cells. Background on the study: T-allo10 is an in vitro-generated, Tr1-enriched CD4 T cell product specific for alloantigen.

Graft donor-derived T-allo10 cells were described as host-alloantigen-specific, anergic, and alloantigen-specifically suppressive. TCRdb reprocessed the reads via MiXCR and lists one record per CDR3 protein. This sample has 20,000 to 30,000 distinct CDR3 sequences; just under 75% occur once, and the top ten carry around an eighth. Trimming took 6 bases from V and 4 from J; bases not matched to a gene: 10. This CDR3 is built from 16 residues. CDR1 is MGHDK, CDR2 SYGVNS, per germline. The source material was cultured T cells, either the whole culture or a sorted T cell fraction (not recorded which). The subset is: Tr1-enriched cell product generated in vitro against host alloantigens. The chain recombines TRBV25-1 with TRBJ2-1, with 9 bases fitting TRBD2. This clonotype was obtained from a human donor in good health. CDR3 nucleotides: TGTGCCAGCAGGAAAGCGGGGGGCCTACCTTACAATGAGCAGTTCTTC. Translating gives CASRKAGGLPYNEQFF.